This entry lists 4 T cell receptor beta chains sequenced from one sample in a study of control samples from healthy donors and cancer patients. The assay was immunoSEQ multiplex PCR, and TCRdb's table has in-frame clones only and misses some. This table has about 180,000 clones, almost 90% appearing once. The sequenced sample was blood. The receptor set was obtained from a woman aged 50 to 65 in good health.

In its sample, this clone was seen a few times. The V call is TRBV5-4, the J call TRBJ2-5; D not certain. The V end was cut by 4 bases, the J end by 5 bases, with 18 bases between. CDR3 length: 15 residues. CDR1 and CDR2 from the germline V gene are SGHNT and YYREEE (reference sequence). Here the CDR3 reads CASSPRSSFGETQYF. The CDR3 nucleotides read TGTGCCAGCAGCCCTCGTTCGAGCTTCGGGGAGACCCAGTACTTC. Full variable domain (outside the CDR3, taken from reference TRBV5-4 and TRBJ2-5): ETGVTQSPTHLIKTRGQQVTLRCSSQSGHNTVSWYQQALGQGPQFIFQYYREEENGRGNFPPRFSGLQFPNYSSELNVNALELDDSALYLCASSPRSSFGETQYFGPGTRLLVL.

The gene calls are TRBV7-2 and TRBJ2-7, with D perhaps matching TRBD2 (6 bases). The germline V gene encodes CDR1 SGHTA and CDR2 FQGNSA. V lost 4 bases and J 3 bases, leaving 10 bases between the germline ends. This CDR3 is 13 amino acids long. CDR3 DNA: TGTGCCAGCAGCTCCCGGACTAACTACGAGCAGTACTTC. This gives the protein CASSSRTNYEQYF.

CDR3 region: CASSKTGTLTSEQYF. The DNA for the CDR3 is TGTGCCAGTAGTAAGACAGGTACGCTTACATCTGAGCAGTACTTC. The genes are TRBV19 and TRBJ2-7; a weak D match, TRBD1 (6 bases). Trimming removed 4 bases at V and 7 bases at J, with 20 bases between. Germline V gives CDR1 LNHDA, CDR2 SQIVND (reference sequence). This CDR3 contains 15 residues.

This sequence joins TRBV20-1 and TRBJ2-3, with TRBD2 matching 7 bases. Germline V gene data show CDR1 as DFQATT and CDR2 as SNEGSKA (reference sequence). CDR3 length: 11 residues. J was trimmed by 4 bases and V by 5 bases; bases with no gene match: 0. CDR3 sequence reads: CSAAGADTQYF. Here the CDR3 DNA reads TGCAGTGCTGCGGGAGCAGATACGCAGTATTTT.